The clone carrying this TCR beta chain was recorded once. This entry belongs to a study of blood T cell repertoires in COVID-19. In the authors' methods: From reference gene primer amplification, estimates of nucleated cell counts were derived. Measured with immunoSEQ multiplex PCR; TCRdb has only the in-frame clones, and not every one. D and trimming come from the DNA, and the V and J calls and clone size come from that table. The sample yields fewer than 350,000 clones, around 88% seen once. The length of the CDR3 is 13 residues. Trimming removed 7 bases from V and 1 base from J, with 10 bases in between. Germline V gives CDR1 SNHLY, CDR2 FYNNEI.

This TCR was recovered from a man aged 35-49 years with acute or convalescent COVID-19. The V and J genes are TRBV2 and TRBJ1-1; D possibly corresponds to TRBD1 (6 bases). The sequenced sample consisted of peripheral blood. CDR3 amino acids: CASMQGTNTEAFF. Written as DNA, the CDR3 is TGTGCCAGCATGCAGGGGACGAACACTGAAGCTTTCTTT.